What follows are 29 T cell receptor beta chains derived from one specimen sequenced in a study of blood T cells in healthy people across ages. Sample-barcoded 5' priming and a J-beta primer mix drove a second PCR of roughly 6 to 12 cycles. MiXCR was run by TCRdb on the 5' RACE reads, yielding one entry per CDR3 protein. The sample consists of about 830,000 distinct CDR3 sequences, approximately 67% of them appearing once. Sequencing was done on a sample of blood. The receptors shown here come from a man aged 25 to 40 in good health.

The chain recombines TRBV10-3 with TRBJ1-2; D is possibly TRBD1 (5 bases). This CDR3 has 14 amino acids. V shed 2 bases and J shed 8 bases, with 15 bases lying between them. Germline-derived CDR1 and CDR2 are ENHRY and SYGVKD. The CDR3 DNA sequence: TGTGCCATCAGTGAGGAGAGGGGCGGCGGGGGCTACACCTTC. Its translation is CAISEERGGGGYTF.

The J gene is TRBJ2-7, the V gene TRBV7-2; TRBD2 might be the D (6 bases). The CDR3 has 15 amino acids. V was shortened by 2 bases and J by 2 bases, with 13 bases between the two germline ends. Germline CDR1 is SGHTA and CDR2 is FQGNSA. The CDR3 sequence is CASSLMAGRTYEQYF. As DNA, the CDR3 is TGTGCCAGCAGCTTAATGGCGGGACGAACCTACGAGCAGTACTTC.

The chain employs TRBV28 and TRBJ2-5; D is ambiguous. The CDR3 covers 10 residues. V lost 8 bases, J lost 6 bases, and 7 bases lay in between. The germline gives CDR1 MDHEN, CDR2 SYDVKM. The CDR3 DNA sequence: TGTGCCAGCGGCGTCCAGACCCAGTACTTC. Protein product: CASGVQTQYF.

The J gene is TRBJ1-3, the V gene TRBV7-2; D remains ambiguous. The CDR3 runs 14 residues. CDR1 SGHTA and CDR2 FQGNSA come from the germline V gene. With 7 bases removed from V and 7 bases from J, the gap between germline ends came to 17 bases. This CDR3 is CASNPQGRRNTIYF. Written as DNA, the CDR3 is TGTGCCAGCAACCCCCAAGGACGGCGGAACACCATATATTTT.

The chain employs TRBV20-1 and TRBJ2-5; D is unclear. In germline, CDR1 is DFQATT, CDR2 SNEGSKA (reference sequence). V was shortened by 6 bases and J by 5 bases, with 13 bases between the two germline ends. The CDR3 has 12 amino acids. Here the CDR3 reads CSAELGSETQYF. CDR3 sequence (DNA): TGCAGTGCCGAACTGGGATCCGAGACCCAGTACTTC.

J is TRBJ1-1 and V is TRBV5-1; tentative D call: TRBD1 (6 bases). CDR1 SGHRS and CDR2 YFSETQ come from the germline V gene. V lost 0 bases and J 8 bases, leaving 17 bases between the germline ends. This CDR3 has 15 amino acids. The CDR3 sequence is CASSLARGALLEAFF. The CDR3 DNA reads as TGCGCCAGCAGCTTGGCTCGGGGGGCGCTCCTAGAAGCTTTCTTT.

In its sample, this clonotype was seen once. CDR3 sequence reads: CASSYTLAGHEQFF. The CDR3 DNA sequence: TGTGCCAGCAGTTACACTCTAGCGGGGCATGAGCAGTTCTTC. The chain combines TRBV6-5 with TRBJ2-1; 9 nucleotides agree with TRBD2. The CDR3 runs to 14 residues. The trim removed 2 bases at V and 8 bases at J, leaving 4 bases unmatched. Germline assignment: CDR1 MNHEY and CDR2 SVGAGI.

The chain uses TRBV29-1 and TRBJ2-3, with 9 bases fitting TRBD1. The germline CDR1 and CDR2 sequences are SQVTM and ANQGSEA. After removal of 7 bases from V and 1 base from J, the junction contained 6 bases not matched to a gene. This CDR3 has 14 amino acids. CDR3 sequence: CSAVRDRGTDTQYF. DNA of the CDR3: TGCAGCGCCGTCCGGGACAGGGGCACAGATACGCAGTATTTT.

The rearrangement links TRBV11-2 to TRBJ2-3, with D perhaps matching TRBD2 (6 bases). Trimming took off 2 bases at V and 2 bases at J, with 14 bases between the two ends. This CDR3 spans 16 amino acids. Germline V gives CDR1 SGHAT, CDR2 FQNNGV. The CDR3 nucleotides read TGTGCCAGCAGCTTATACGGGGGAAGAAACACAGATACGCAGTATTTT. It translates to CASSLYGGRNTDTQYF. The full variable domain, with the rest looked up from reference TRBV11-2 and TRBJ2-3, is EAGVAQSPRYKIIEKRQSVAFWCNPISGHATLYWYQQILGQGPKLLIQFQNNGVVDDSQLPKDRFSAERLKGVDSTLKIQPAKLEDSAVYLCASSLYGGRNTDTQYFGPGTRLTVL.

The genes are TRBV28 and TRBJ2-1, with a weak D call TRBD1 (6 bases). The CDR3 has 14 amino acids. Germline values: CDR1 MDHEN, CDR2 SYDVKM. V lost 1 base to trimming and J lost 8 bases, with 12 bases between them. The CDR3 spells CASSLSQGKDEQFF. The CDR3 DNA reads TGTGCCAGCAGTTTATCCCAGGGGAAGGATGAGCAGTTCTTC.

CDR3 in amino acids: CASSRSLGAADTQYF. The CDR3 DNA follows: TGTGCCAGCAGCCGAAGCTTAGGGGCGGCAGATACGCAGTATTTT. This chain links TRBV5-5 with TRBJ2-3, with D possibly TRBD1 on 5 matching bases. Germline assignment: CDR1 SGHKS and CDR2 YYEKEE (reference sequence). The V gene lost 4 bases and the J gene lost 4 bases, with 16 bases spanning the gap. This CDR3 is built from 15 residues.

This clonotype was found once. The chain is built from TRBV24-1 and TRBJ2-5; D possibly corresponds to TRBD1 (5 bases). From germline, CDR1 is KGHDR and CDR2 SFDVKD. The CDR3 length is 15 residues. V was pared by 5 bases and J by 1 base, with 13 bases between. Here the CDR3 reads CATSATTESQETQYF. The CDR3 region has the DNA TGTGCCACCAGTGCCACGACAGAATCCCAAGAGACCCAGTACTTC.

The chain has TRBV20-1 and TRBJ1-5, with 11 bases identical to TRBD1. This CDR3 comprises 14 residues. The V segment lost 0 bases and the J segment 6 bases; nucleotides outside the gene matches: 1. Germline CDR1 reads DFQATT; CDR2 reads SNEGSKA (reference sequence). The CDR3 DNA sequence: TGCAGTGCTAGAGAGGGACAGGGGGGTCAGCCCCAGCATTTT. Amino acids: CSAREGQGGQPQHF.

V usage is TRBV12-3 or TRBV12-4 and J usage is TRBJ2-7; TRBD1 or TRBD2 may be the D gene (5 bases each). The CDR3 runs 14 residues. V was shortened by 6 bases and J by 0 bases, with 12 bases between the two germline ends. DNA for the CDR3: TGTGCCAGCAGGAAGGACGGGACCTCCTACGAGCAGTACTTC. The encoded protein is CASRKDGTSYEQYF.

V is TRBV20-1 and J is TRBJ2-6; D gene ambiguous. Germline assignment: CDR1 DFQATT and CDR2 SNEGSKA (reference sequence). This CDR3 is 14 amino acids long. Trimming left V 2 bases short and J 4 bases short, with 9 bases between. The CDR3 DNA sequence: TGCAGTGCTAGACAGGAACAAGGGGCCAACGTCCTGACTTTC. Translating it yields CSARQEQGANVLTF.

The rearrangement joins TRBV9 to TRBJ1-5; no clear D. CDR1 is SGDLS, CDR2 YYNGEE, per germline. Trimming took off 0 bases at V and 2 bases at J, with 9 bases between the two ends. The CDR3 covers 15 residues. The CDR3 reads CASSVGRQRNQPQHF. DNA for the CDR3: TGTGCCAGCAGCGTAGGGCGTCAGCGCAATCAGCCCCAGCATTTT.

V usage is TRBV5-1 and J usage is TRBJ2-5; D is uncertain. The CDR3 covers 15 residues. Germline V gives CDR1 SGHRS, CDR2 YFSETQ. V lost 3 bases, J lost 1 base, and 13 bases lay in between. This CDR3 is CASSWKPGPQETQYF. CDR3 in DNA: TGCGCCAGCAGCTGGAAACCTGGCCCCCAAGAGACCCAGTACTTC.

The V gene is TRBV20-1, the J gene TRBJ2-1; 7 bases are a match to TRBD2. Germline V gives CDR1 DFQATT, CDR2 SNEGSKA (reference sequence). CDR3 length equals 15 residues. V lost 0 bases to trimming and J lost 3 bases; unmatched junction nucleotides: 5. The CDR3 sequence is CSARDGRGYYNEQFF. CDR3 nucleotides: TGCAGTGCTAGAGATGGGCGGGGGTACTACAATGAGCAGTTCTTC.

This clonotype was counted between two and nine times. DNA for the CDR3: TGCAGCGTTGAAGATGGACATGCCGGGACAGGAATATATGGCTACACCTTC. This encodes CSVEDGHAGTGIYGYTF. This chain joins TRBV29-1 and TRBJ1-2, with TRBD1 matching 8 bases. V shed 0 bases, J shed 5 bases, and the junction held 14 bases outside the gene matches. CDR1 is SQVTM, CDR2 ANQGSEA, per germline. The length of the CDR3 is 17 residues.

The chain has TRBV7-9 and TRBJ2-5; 9 bases match TRBD1. CDR3 length: 17 amino acids. Germline V gene data show CDR1 as SEHNR and CDR2 as FQNEAQ (reference sequence). Germline trimming cut 5 bases from V and 0 bases from J; bases unmatched to any gene: 10. In nucleotides, the CDR3 is TGTGCCAGCAGCCTGAGGGGGGGACAGGGCTACCAAGAGACCCAGTACTTC. Its protein product is CASSLRGGQGYQETQYF.

The J gene is TRBJ2-7, the V gene TRBV12-3 or TRBV12-4; possibly TRBD1 for D (6 bases). There are 13 residues in the CDR3. The V end was cut by 5 bases, the J end by 7 bases, with 15 bases between. CDR3 bases: TGTGCCAGCAGTATCGGGACACGGGTTGAGCAGTACTTC. Its translation: CASSIGTRVEQYF.

This clonotype was counted a few times. This chain uses TRBV29-1 with TRBJ2-3, with TRBD2 matching 7 bases. Germline CDR1 is SQVTM and CDR2 is ANQGSEA. V shed 2 bases and J 6 bases; nucleotides not matched to a gene: 5. The CDR3 loop spans 13 amino acids. The CDR3, as DNA: TGCAGCGTTGAAATCGGGGGGTGGGATACGCAGTATTTT. Protein: CSVEIGGWDTQYF.

The V gene is TRBV2, the J gene TRBJ2-5, with D perhaps being TRBD1 or TRBD2 (6 bases each). Germline V gives CDR1 SNHLY, CDR2 FYNNEI. This CDR3 contains 16 residues. V shed 6 bases and J shed 4 bases, with 21 bases lying between them. In DNA form, the CDR3 reads TGTGCCAGCAGGATCACGGGCCGAGGGGGAGGAGAGACCCAGTACTTC. The encoded protein is CASRITGRGGGETQYF.

In this sample, this clonotype turned up a few times. This sequence joins TRBV7-8 and TRBJ2-3; TRBD1 might be the D (6 bases). CDR3 length: 16 amino acids. The germline V gene encodes CDR1 SGHVS and CDR2 FQNEAQ. With 5 bases removed from V and 4 bases from J, the gap between germline ends came to 19 bases. The DNA for the CDR3 is TGTGCCAGCAGCCCCTACAGGGCGGCCGGGGCAGATACGCAGTATTTT. It encodes CASSPYRAAGADTQYF. The full variable domain, rest sourced from reference TRBV7-8 and TRBJ2-3, is GAGVSQSPRYKVAKRGQDVALRCDPISGHVSLFWYQQALGQGPEFLTYFQNEAQLDKSGLPSDRFFAERPEGSVSTLKIQRTQQEDSAVYLCASSPYRAAGADTQYFGPGTRLTVL.

The CDR3 sequence: CASSPQLRQDQPQHF. In DNA form, the CDR3 reads TGTGCCAGCTCCCCCCAGCTTCGACAGGATCAGCCCCAGCATTTT. The genes are TRBV6-5 and TRBJ1-5; a possible D gene is TRBD1 (6 bases). V gave up 8 bases and J gave up 5 bases, with 19 bases separating them. Germline lookup yields CDR1 MNHEY and CDR2 SVGAGI. The CDR3 has 15 amino acids.

J is TRBJ2-2 and V is TRBV7-2; tentatively, D is TRBD1 (6 bases). V lost 2 bases and J lost 1, with 8 bases in between. The CDR3 covers 15 residues. Germline V CDR1 and CDR2: SGHTA, FQGNSA. This chain's CDR3 is CASSLQQGNTGELFF. CDR3 DNA: TGTGCCAGCAGCTTACAACAGGGGAACACCGGGGAGCTGTTTTTT.

This sequence joins TRBV5-1 and TRBJ2-7; 8 bases match TRBD1. CDR3 length: 12 residues. CDR1 and CDR2 (germline): SGHRS, YFSETQ. The ends lost 5 bases at V and 6 bases at J; junction bases unmatched: 4. The CDR3 DNA reads as TGCGCCAGCAGACCACAGGGGGGCGAGCAGTACTTC. Residues: CASRPQGGEQYF.

This clonotype was observed a few times. The CDR3 DNA reads as TGCGCCAGCAGCCCTGGTACTGGTGGGGCCAACGTCCTGACTTTC. Translating it yields CASSPGTGGANVLTF. The gene calls are TRBV5-1 and TRBJ2-6, with unresolved D. This CDR3 comprises 15 residues. CDR1 is SGHRS and CDR2 is YFSETQ in the germline V gene. Trimming removed 4 bases at V and 3 bases at J, with 11 bases between. Supplemented by reference TRBV5-1 and TRBJ2-6, the full variable domain reads KAGVTQTPRYLIKTRGQQVTLSCSPISGHRSVSWYQQTPGQGLQFLFEYFSETQRNKGNFPGRFSGRQFSNSRSEMNVSTLELGDSALYLCASSPGTGGANVLTFGAGSRLTVL.

This clonotype has at least ten counts. The germline gene is not matched at one end of the junction; a read error may be the cause. This rearrangement joins TRBV9 to TRBJ2-1; TRBD2 matches at 13 bases. Germline loops: CDR1 SGDLS, CDR2 YYNGEE. The CDR3 length is 15 residues. This CDR3 reads CASSLRTSGGNEQFF. The CDR3 bases are TGCGCCAGCAGCTTACGGACTAGCGGGGGCAATGAGCAGTTCTTC.